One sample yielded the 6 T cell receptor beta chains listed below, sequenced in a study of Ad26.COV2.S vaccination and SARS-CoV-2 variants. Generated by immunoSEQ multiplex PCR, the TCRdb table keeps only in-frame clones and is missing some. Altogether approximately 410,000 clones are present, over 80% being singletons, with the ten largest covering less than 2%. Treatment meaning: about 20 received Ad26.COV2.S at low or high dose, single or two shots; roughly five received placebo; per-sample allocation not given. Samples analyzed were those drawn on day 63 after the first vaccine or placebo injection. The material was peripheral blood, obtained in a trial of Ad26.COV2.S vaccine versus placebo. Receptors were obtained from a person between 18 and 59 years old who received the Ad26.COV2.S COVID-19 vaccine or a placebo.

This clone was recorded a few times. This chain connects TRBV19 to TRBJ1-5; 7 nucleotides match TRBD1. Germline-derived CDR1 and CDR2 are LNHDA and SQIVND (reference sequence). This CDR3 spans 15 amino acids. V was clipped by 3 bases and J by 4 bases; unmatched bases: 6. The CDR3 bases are TGTGCCAGTAGTATTCGGGACAGTGAAAATCAGCCCCAGCATTTT. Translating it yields CASSIRDSENQPQHF. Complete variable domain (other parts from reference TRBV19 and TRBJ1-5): DGGITQSPKYLFRKEGQNVTLSCEQNLNHDAMYWYRQDPGQGLRLIYYSQIVNDFQKGDIAEGYSVSREKKESFPLTVTSAQKNPTAFYLCASSIRDSENQPQHFGDGTRLSIL.

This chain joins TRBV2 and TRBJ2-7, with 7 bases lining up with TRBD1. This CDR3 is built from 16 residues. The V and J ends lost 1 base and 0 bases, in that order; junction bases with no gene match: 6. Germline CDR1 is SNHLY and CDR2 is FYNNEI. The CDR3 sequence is CASSEGDSGLSYEQYF. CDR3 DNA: TGTGCCAGCAGTGAAGGGGACAGCGGCCTCTCCTACGAGCAGTACTTC.

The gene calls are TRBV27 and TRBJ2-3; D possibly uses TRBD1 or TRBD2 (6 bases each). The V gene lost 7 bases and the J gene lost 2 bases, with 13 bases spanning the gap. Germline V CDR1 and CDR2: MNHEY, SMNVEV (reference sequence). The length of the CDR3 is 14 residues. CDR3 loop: CASTSGAITDTQYF. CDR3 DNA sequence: TGTGCCAGCACCTCGGGGGCGATCACAGATACGCAGTATTTT.

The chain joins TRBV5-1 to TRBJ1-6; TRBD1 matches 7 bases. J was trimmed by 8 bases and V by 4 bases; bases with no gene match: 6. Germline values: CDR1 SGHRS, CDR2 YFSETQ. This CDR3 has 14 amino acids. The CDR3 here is CASSLRDSYSPLHF. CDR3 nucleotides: TGCGCCAGCAGCCTTCGGGACAGCTATTCACCCCTCCACTTT.

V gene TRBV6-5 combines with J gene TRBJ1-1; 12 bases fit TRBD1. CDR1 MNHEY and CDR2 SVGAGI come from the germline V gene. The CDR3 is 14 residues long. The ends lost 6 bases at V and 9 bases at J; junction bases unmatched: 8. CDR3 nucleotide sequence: TGTGCCAGCAGGGGTCCGGGACAGGGGGCTCAAGCTTTCTTT. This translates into CASRGPGQGAQAFF.

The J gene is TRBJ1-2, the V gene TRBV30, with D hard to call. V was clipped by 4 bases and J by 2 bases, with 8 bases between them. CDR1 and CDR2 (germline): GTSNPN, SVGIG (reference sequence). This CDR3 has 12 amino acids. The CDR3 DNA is TGTGCCTGGAACAAGATAAACTATGGCTACACCTTC. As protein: CAWNKINYGYTF.